Given below is one T cell receptor beta chain in context. Its specificity is not known. The record originates from a study of naive and memory T cell subsets. General study results and limits: Potentially, T cell activation and differentiation skew this RNA-based measurement.

Ligated cDNA underwent four rounds of PCR with nested alpha and beta constant region primers and SP2. TCRdb re-called the 5' RACE reads with MiXCR, one entry per CDR3 protein. The data hold roughly 30,000 distinct CDR3 sequences, with approximately 16% observed a single time. A UMI-containing oligonucleotide was joined by 3' ligation to the TCR cDNA template. Adult healthy volunteers gave 2.5 ml peripheral blood for whole-blood RNA. Cells were not sorted; total RNA input targeted about 1 to 1,100 ng. V was shortened by 3 bases and J by 5 bases, with 13 bases between the two germline ends. The CDR3 covers 14 residues. Germline-derived CDR1 and CDR2 are MNHEY and SMNVEV (reference sequence).

This rearrangement joins TRBV27 to TRBJ2-5, with a weak D call TRBD2 (7 bases). The clonotype was recovered from a female donor in good health. The CDR3 protein is CASSLAGAGETQYF. In DNA, the CDR3 is TGTGCCAGCAGTTTGGCGGGGGCAGGGGAGACCCAGTACTTC.